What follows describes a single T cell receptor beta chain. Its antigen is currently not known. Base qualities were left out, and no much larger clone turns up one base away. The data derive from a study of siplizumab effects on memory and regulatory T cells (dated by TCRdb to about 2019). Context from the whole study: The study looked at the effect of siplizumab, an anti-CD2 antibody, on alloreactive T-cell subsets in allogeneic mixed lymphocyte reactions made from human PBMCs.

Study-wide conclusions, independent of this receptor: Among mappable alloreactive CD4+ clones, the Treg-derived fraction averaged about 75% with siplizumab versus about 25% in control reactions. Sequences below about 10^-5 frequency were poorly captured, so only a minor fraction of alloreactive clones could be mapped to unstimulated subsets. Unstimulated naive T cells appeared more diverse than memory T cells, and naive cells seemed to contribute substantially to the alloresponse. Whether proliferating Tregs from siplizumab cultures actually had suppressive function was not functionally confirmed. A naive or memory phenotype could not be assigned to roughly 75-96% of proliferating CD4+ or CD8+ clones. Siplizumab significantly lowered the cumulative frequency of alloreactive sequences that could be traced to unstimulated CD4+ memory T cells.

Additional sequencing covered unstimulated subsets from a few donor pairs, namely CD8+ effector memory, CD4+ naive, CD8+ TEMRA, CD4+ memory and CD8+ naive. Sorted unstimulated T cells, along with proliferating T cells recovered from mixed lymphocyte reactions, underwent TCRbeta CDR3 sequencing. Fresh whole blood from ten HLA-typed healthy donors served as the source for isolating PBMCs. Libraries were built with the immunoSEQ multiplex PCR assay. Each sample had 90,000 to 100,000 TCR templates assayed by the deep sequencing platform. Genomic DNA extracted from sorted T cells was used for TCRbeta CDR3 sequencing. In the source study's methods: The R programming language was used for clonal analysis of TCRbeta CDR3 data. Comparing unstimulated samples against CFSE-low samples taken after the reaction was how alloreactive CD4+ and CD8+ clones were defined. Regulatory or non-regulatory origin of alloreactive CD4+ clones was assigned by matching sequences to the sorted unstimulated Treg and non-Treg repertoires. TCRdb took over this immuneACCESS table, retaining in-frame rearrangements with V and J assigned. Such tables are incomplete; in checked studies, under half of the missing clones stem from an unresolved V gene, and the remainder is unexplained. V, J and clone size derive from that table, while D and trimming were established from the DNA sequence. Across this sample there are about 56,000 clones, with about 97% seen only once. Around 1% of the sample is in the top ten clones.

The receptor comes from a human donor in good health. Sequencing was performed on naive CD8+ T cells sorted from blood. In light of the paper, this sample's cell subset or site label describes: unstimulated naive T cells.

The CDR3 reads CASSLGSNTEAFF. In nucleotide form, the sequence is TGTGCCAGCAGTTTGGGTTCGAACACTGAAGCTTTCTTT. The rearranged chain carries TRBV27 and TRBJ1-1, with no reliable assignment of the D segment. Reading the germline V gene (reference sequence) gives CDR1 MNHEY and CDR2 SMNVEV. The trim is 3 bases for V and 1 base for J, with a gap of 6 bases between the germline ends. From its cysteine to its phenylalanine, the CDR3 spans 13 amino acids. Solely the CDR3 DNA is kept, with 39 bases framed from the first base.